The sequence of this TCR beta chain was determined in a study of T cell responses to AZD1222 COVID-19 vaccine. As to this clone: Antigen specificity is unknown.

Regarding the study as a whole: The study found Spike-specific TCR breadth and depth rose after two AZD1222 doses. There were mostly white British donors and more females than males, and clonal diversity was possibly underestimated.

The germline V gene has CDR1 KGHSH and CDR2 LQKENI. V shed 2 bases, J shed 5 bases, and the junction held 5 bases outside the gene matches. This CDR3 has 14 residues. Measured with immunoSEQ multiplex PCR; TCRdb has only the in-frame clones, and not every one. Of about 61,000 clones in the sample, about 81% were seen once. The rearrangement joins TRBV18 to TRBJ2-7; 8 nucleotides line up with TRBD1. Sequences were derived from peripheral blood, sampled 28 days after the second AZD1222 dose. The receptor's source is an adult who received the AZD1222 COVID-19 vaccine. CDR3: CASSPVQGANEQYF. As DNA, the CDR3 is TGTGCCAGCTCACCAGTCCAGGGGGCCAACGAGCAGTACTTC.